Below are 26 T cell receptor beta chains sequenced from a single sample in a study of T-cell reconstitution after alpha-beta-depleted transplantation in children. Unique molecular identifiers were used to barcode this TCRbeta library. TCRdb re-called the PCR reads with MiXCR, one entry per CDR3 protein. The repertoire has 200,000 to 250,000 distinct CDR3 sequences, roughly a tenth of them found once; the top ten carry over 25%. Sequences were derived from PBMCs, sampled before TCRalphabeta/CD19-depleted stem cell transplant. The receptors were sampled from a child under two years old with acute myeloid leukemia, due to receive a stem cell transplant.

This clonotype was counted ten times or more. CDR3 in amino acids: CASSTPTSGGDQDTQYF. The CDR3 bases are TGTGCCAGCAGCACACCGACTAGCGGGGGTGATCAAGATACGCAGTATTTT. The V and J genes are TRBV7-3 and TRBJ2-3, with TRBD2 identical over 12 bases. The V gene's germline CDR1 is SGHTA and CDR2 FQGTGA. CDR3 length: 17 amino acids. Unmatched junction bases numbered 11, after V lost 5 bases and J lost 5 bases.

Many counts were recorded for this clonotype. V is TRBV11-2 and J is TRBJ1-1; unclear D gene. From germline, CDR1 is SGHAT and CDR2 FQNNGV. This CDR3 contains 13 residues. The V end was cut by 5 bases, the J end by 10 bases, with 17 bases between. The CDR3 loop is CASSTGPLKGAFF. Written as DNA, the CDR3 is TGTGCCAGCAGCACTGGACCCCTGAAGGGAGCTTTCTTT. The full variable domain, its missing parts supplied by reference TRBV11-2 and TRBJ1-1, is EAGVAQSPRYKIIEKRQSVAFWCNPISGHATLYWYQQILGQGPKLLIQFQNNGVVDDSQLPKDRFSAERLKGVDSTLKIQPAKLEDSAVYLCASSTGPLKGAFFGQGTRLTVV.

This clonotype was counted at least ten times. The V call is TRBV20-1, the J call TRBJ2-3; possible D gene TRBD2, 6 bases. Germline CDR1 and CDR2: DFQATT and SNEGSKA (reference sequence). The CDR3 loop spans 12 amino acids. The CDR3 nucleotides read TGCAGAGCACGGGGGACGACAGATACGCAGTATTTT. This translates into CRARGTTDTQYF.

A remark on this clonotype: An end of the junction differs from the germline gene, which may be a read error. For the CDR3, the DNA is TGTTCCAGCAGCCCCTGGGACAGAAACCAAGAGACCCAGTACTTC. Amino acid sequence: CSSSPWDRNQETQYF. The genes are TRBV11-1 and TRBJ2-5, with 7 bases matching TRBD1. The germline CDR1 and CDR2 sequences are SGHAT and FQDESV (reference sequence). The CDR3 runs to 15 residues.

Many counts were recorded for this clonotype. The chain is built from TRBV12-3 or TRBV12-4 and TRBJ2-3; D is uncertain. This CDR3 spans 16 amino acids. V lost 5 bases, J lost 1 base, and 16 bases lay in between. The CDR3: CASSGGPSVGTDTQYF. The CDR3 DNA follows: TGTGCCAGCAGTGGCGGACCCTCGGTAGGCACAGATACGCAGTATTTT.

This clonotype was picked up many times. The chain joins TRBV13 to TRBJ1-1; D might be TRBD1 (6 bases). V lost 5 bases to trimming and J lost 3 bases, with 13 bases between them. The CDR3 extends over 14 amino acids. Germline lookup yields CDR1 PRHDT and CDR2 FYEKMQ (reference sequence). CDR3 loop: CASSGGPAYTEAFF. DNA for the CDR3: TGTGCCAGCAGCGGGGGCCCTGCGTACACTGAAGCTTTCTTT. Full variable domain (outside the CDR3, taken from reference TRBV13 and TRBJ1-1): AAGVIQSPRHLIKEKRETATLKCYPIPRHDTVYWYQQGPGQDPQFLISFYEKMQSDKGSIPDRFSAQQFSDYHSELNMSSLELGDSALYFCASSGGPAYTEAFFGQGTRLTVV.

This clonotype has ten or more counts. This chain uses TRBV20-1 with TRBJ2-4; possibly TRBD2 for D (6 bases). The CDR3 sequence is 15 residues long. The V gene lost 0 bases and the J gene lost 9 bases, with 18 bases spanning the gap. From germline, CDR1 is DFQATT and CDR2 SNEGSKA (reference sequence). CDR3 protein: CSARESVGTPTIQYF. The CDR3 nucleotides read TGCAGTGCTAGAGAATCCGTCGGGACTCCGACCATTCAGTACTTC.

The table lists this clonotype with many counts. The rearrangement uses TRBV5-1 and TRBJ2-7, with 9 bases matching TRBD2. The CDR3 covers 14 residues. Unmatched junction bases numbered 7, after V lost 5 bases and J lost 4 bases. Germline loops: CDR1 SGHRS, CDR2 YFSETQ. The CDR3 nucleotides read TGCGCCAGCAGTCGACAGCGGGAGGTATACGAGCAGTACTTC. It yields the protein CASSRQREVYEQYF. The full variable domain, completed using reference TRBV5-1 and TRBJ2-7, is KAGVTQTPRYLIKTRGQQVTLSCSPISGHRSVSWYQQTPGQGLQFLFEYFSETQRNKGNFPGRFSGRQFSNSRSEMNVSTLELGDSALYLCASSRQREVYEQYFGPGTRLTVT.

Many counts were recorded for this clonotype. The genes are TRBV5-1 and TRBJ2-7; TRBD2 matches at 8 bases. The CDR3 length is 15 residues. Per the germline V gene, CDR1 is SGHRS and CDR2 is YFSETQ. With V trimmed by 3 bases and J by 4 bases, 9 bases remained unmatched. CDR3 protein: CASSSLGTRSYEQYF. CDR3 nucleotide sequence: TGCGCCAGCAGCTCCCTCGGGACTAGGTCGTACGAGCAGTACTTC.

This clonotype was picked up many times. The V call is TRBV6-5, the J call TRBJ2-7, with D tentatively TRBD2 (6 bases). The CDR3 sequence is 11 residues long. Germline CDR1 reads MNHEY; CDR2 reads SVGAGI. V lost 10 bases and J 4 bases, leaving 11 bases between the germline ends. CDR3 region: CATGTFYEQYF. CDR3 nucleotide sequence: TGTGCCACCGGGACTTTTTACGAGCAGTACTTC.

This clonotype has a count of ten or more. The chain couples TRBV6-4 to TRBJ2-1; 9 nucleotides agree with TRBD2. CDR3 length equals 15 residues. The germline V gene encodes CDR1 MRHNA and CDR2 SNTAGT. V gave up 8 bases and J gave up 8 bases; unmatched junction bases: 13. The CDR3 protein is CASSRTAGGPYEQFF. The CDR3 DNA reads as TGTGCCAGCTCGAGGACGGCGGGAGGGCCCTATGAGCAGTTCTTC.

In this sample, this clonotype turned up many times. This chain links TRBV4-1 with TRBJ2-3; 11 bases align to TRBD2. This CDR3 spans 17 amino acids. Germline V gene lookup returns CDR1 MGHRA and CDR2 YSYEKL. The trim removed 2 bases at V and 2 bases at J, leaving 6 bases unmatched. This CDR3 is CASSQIAGGPFTDTQYF. The CDR3 DNA sequence: TGCGCCAGCAGCCAAATAGCGGGGGGGCCTTTCACAGATACGCAGTATTTT.

This clonotype has a count of ten or more. The chain is built from TRBV9 and TRBJ2-7, with a tentative D call TRBD1 (6 bases). The CDR3 runs to 16 residues. V was trimmed by 0 bases and J by 2 bases, leaving 15 bases between them. Looked up from germline, CDR1 is SGDLS and CDR2 is YYNGEE. DNA for the CDR3: TGTGCCAGCAGCGTAGAAGAAGGGGGAACCCCCTACGAGCAGTACTTC. This gives the protein CASSVEEGGTPYEQYF.

The gene calls are TRBV12-3 or TRBV12-4 and TRBJ1-1, with D perhaps matching TRBD1 (5 bases). V lost 5 bases to trimming and J lost 5 bases, with 12 bases between them. This CDR3 has 13 amino acids. CDR3 coding DNA: TGTGCCAGCAGTCTCAGGGAAGAGACTGAAGCTTTCTTT. This sequence encodes CASSLREETEAFF.

Ten or more counts support this clonotype. The chain carries TRBV14 and TRBJ2-1, with 7 bases aligning to TRBD2. CDR1 is SGHDN, CDR2 FVKESK, per germline. The CDR3 consists of 15 residues. The V and J ends lost 4 bases and 8 bases, in that order; junction bases with no gene match: 11. CDR3 region: CASSPLGGMEDEQFF. The CDR3 DNA sequence: TGTGCCAGCAGCCCCTTGGGGGGGATGGAGGATGAGCAGTTCTTC. The full variable domain, in which reference TRBV14 and TRBJ2-1 provide the parts outside the CDR3, is EAGVTQFPSHSVIEKGQTVTLRCDPISGHDNLYWYRRVMGKEIKFLLHFVKESKQDESGMPNNRFLAERTGGTYSTLKVQPAELEDSGVYFCASSPLGGMEDEQFFGPGTRLTVL.

V usage is TRBV7-2 and J usage is TRBJ1-1, with TRBD1 as a possible D gene (6 bases). The V gene lost 2 bases and the J gene lost 5 bases, with 12 bases spanning the gap. The CDR3 spans 14 residues. In germline, CDR1 is SGHTA, CDR2 FQGNSA. The CDR3 region has the DNA TGTGCCAGCAGCTTAATGGGGGGCCGGACTGAAGCTTTCTTT. Amino acids: CASSLMGGRTEAFF.

This clonotype was seen repeatedly, ten times or more. The gene calls are TRBV3-1 and TRBJ2-1; D may be TRBD1 (6 bases). V shed 2 bases and J shed 9 bases, with 8 bases lying between them. In germline, CDR1 is LGHDT, CDR2 YNNKEL (reference sequence). This CDR3 is built from 12 residues. The DNA for the CDR3 is TGTGCCAGCAGCCAAATACAGGGTGAGCAGTTCTTC. Translating gives CASSQIQGEQFF.

At least ten counts were recorded for this clonotype. This chain connects TRBV20-1 to TRBJ2-1, with 10 bases aligning to TRBD2. The CDR3 is 14 amino acids. Germline trimming cut 6 bases from V and 10 bases from J; bases unmatched to any gene: 12. The germline V gene has CDR1 DFQATT and CDR2 SNEGSKA (reference sequence). The CDR3 spells CSAESGRAGGEQFF. In DNA form, the CDR3 reads TGCAGTGCAGAAAGCGGGAGGGCCGGGGGAGAGCAGTTCTTC.

This clonotype has a count of ten or more. The chain has TRBV5-1 and TRBJ1-2; 8 bases are shared with TRBD1. This CDR3 spans 13 amino acids. Losses at the gene ends were 5 bases for V and 3 bases for J; bases not matched to a gene: 3. Germline CDR1 reads SGHRS; CDR2 reads YFSETQ. The CDR3 region has the DNA TGCGCCAGCAGTGAGACAGGGGACTATGGCTACACCTTC. This codes for CASSETGDYGYTF.

This clonotype was counted at least ten times. The chain is built from TRBV24-1 and TRBJ2-2, with D unclear. V shed 4 bases and J shed 0 bases, with 8 bases lying between them. This CDR3 comprises 15 residues. In germline, CDR1 is KGHDR, CDR2 SFDVKD. The CDR3 DNA reads as TGTGCCACCAGTGACCCTGGATCGAACACCGGGGAGCTGTTTTTT. It specifies CATSDPGSNTGELFF.

There are many counts of this clonotype. The rearrangement joins TRBV6-5 to TRBJ2-7, with TRBD2 matching 11 bases. CDR3 length equals 14 residues. With V trimmed by 8 bases and J by 3 bases, 6 bases remained unmatched. Germline V gene lookup returns CDR1 MNHEY and CDR2 SVGAGI. The CDR3 sequence: CASEGSGRGYEQYF. CDR3 in DNA: TGTGCCAGCGAGGGTAGCGGGAGGGGCTACGAGCAGTACTTC.

This clonotype was observed at least ten times. V gene TRBV20-1 combines with J gene TRBJ2-1; 10 bases fit TRBD2. Unmatched junction bases numbered 7, after V lost 6 bases and J lost 8 bases. Germline V CDR1 and CDR2: DFQATT, SNEGSKA (reference sequence). The CDR3 covers 13 residues. For the CDR3, the DNA is TGCAGTGCGCGAGCGGGAGGGATATATGAGCAGTTCTTC. Amino acid sequence: CSARAGGIYEQFF.

This clonotype came up many times. The V gene is TRBV5-1, the J gene TRBJ1-1; D gene unclear. With 1 base removed from V and 1 base from J, the gap between germline ends came to 11 bases. Germline lookup yields CDR1 SGHRS and CDR2 YFSETQ. The CDR3 sequence is 15 residues long. The CDR3 region has the DNA TGCGCCAGCAGCTTGTCTCCGGCCCAGAACACTGAAGCTTTCTTT. Translation: CASSLSPAQNTEAFF. Looking up the rest from reference TRBV5-1 and TRBJ1-1 gives the full variable domain: KAGVTQTPRYLIKTRGQQVTLSCSPISGHRSVSWYQQTPGQGLQFLFEYFSETQRNKGNFPGRFSGRQFSNSRSEMNVSTLELGDSALYLCASSLSPAQNTEAFFGQGTRLTVV.

About this clonotype: The junction does not match germline at one end; this may be a read error. This chain joins TRBV12-3 or TRBV12-4 and TRBJ2-1, with 8 nucleotides matching TRBD2. There are 17 residues in the CDR3. The CDR3 nucleotides read TGTGCCAGCAGTTCCTTCCCCGGGGGGGTGACCTACAATGAACAGTTCTTC. It encodes CASSSFPGGVTYNEQFF.

The chain recombines TRBV11-3 with TRBJ1-1; D is perhaps TRBD1 (5 bases). CDR1 is SGHNT, CDR2 YENEEA, per germline. V dropped 5 bases and J dropped 10 bases, with 17 bases sitting between them. The CDR3 runs 13 residues. The CDR3 coding sequence is TGTGCCAGCAGCCCCAGTAGGGGAGGGAGAGCTTTCTTT. Its protein is CASSPSRGGRAFF. Looking up the rest from reference TRBV11-3 and TRBJ1-1 gives the full variable domain: EAGVVQSPRYKIIEKKQPVAFWCNPISGHNTLYWYLQNLGQGPELLIRYENEEAVDDSQLPKDRFSAERLKGVDSTLKIQPAELGDSAVYLCASSPSRGGRAFFGQGTRLTVV.

This clonotype occurred many times. The chain recombines TRBV20-1 with TRBJ2-2; 8 bases align to TRBD1. This CDR3 contains 14 residues. Per germline, CDR1 DFQATT and CDR2 SNEGSKA (reference sequence). V was clipped by 6 bases and J by 4 bases; unmatched bases: 7. This CDR3 reads CSASQGAGTGELFF. The DNA for the CDR3 is TGCAGTGCAAGTCAGGGGGCTGGCACCGGGGAGCTGTTTTTT.